This entry describes one TCR beta chain. Sequenced by immunoSEQ multiplex PCR; TCRdb stores in-frame clones only, minus some. The sample gives under 250,000 clones, about four fifths of which show up once; about 1.5% is in the top ten. These data come from a study of blood T cell repertoires in COVID-19. The CDR3 contains 11 residues. Trimming took 3 bases from V and 3 from J, leaving 4 bases between them. Germline CDR1 SGHRS, CDR2 YFSETQ. The receptor was derived from a woman in her thirties or forties who had recovered from COVID-19. Sequencing used peripheral blood. The chain uses TRBV5-1 and TRBJ2-7; D remains unclear. CDR3 bases: TGCGCCAGCAGCTCAGACTACGAGCAGTACTTC. This sequence encodes CASSSDYEQYF.